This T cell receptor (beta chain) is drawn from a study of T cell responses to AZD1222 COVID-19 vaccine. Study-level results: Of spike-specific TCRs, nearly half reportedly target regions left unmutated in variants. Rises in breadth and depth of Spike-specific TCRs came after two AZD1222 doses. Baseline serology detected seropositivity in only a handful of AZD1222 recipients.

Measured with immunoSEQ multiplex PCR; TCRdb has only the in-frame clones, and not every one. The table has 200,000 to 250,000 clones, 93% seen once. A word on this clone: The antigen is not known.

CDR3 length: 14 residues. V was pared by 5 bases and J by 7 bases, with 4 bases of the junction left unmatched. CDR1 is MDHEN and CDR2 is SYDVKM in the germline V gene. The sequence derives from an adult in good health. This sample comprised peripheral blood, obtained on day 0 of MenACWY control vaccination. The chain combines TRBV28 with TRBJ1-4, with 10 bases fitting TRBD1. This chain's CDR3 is CASSVTGGFEKLFF. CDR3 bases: TGTGCCAGCAGTGTGACAGGGGGCTTTGAAAAACTGTTTTTT.